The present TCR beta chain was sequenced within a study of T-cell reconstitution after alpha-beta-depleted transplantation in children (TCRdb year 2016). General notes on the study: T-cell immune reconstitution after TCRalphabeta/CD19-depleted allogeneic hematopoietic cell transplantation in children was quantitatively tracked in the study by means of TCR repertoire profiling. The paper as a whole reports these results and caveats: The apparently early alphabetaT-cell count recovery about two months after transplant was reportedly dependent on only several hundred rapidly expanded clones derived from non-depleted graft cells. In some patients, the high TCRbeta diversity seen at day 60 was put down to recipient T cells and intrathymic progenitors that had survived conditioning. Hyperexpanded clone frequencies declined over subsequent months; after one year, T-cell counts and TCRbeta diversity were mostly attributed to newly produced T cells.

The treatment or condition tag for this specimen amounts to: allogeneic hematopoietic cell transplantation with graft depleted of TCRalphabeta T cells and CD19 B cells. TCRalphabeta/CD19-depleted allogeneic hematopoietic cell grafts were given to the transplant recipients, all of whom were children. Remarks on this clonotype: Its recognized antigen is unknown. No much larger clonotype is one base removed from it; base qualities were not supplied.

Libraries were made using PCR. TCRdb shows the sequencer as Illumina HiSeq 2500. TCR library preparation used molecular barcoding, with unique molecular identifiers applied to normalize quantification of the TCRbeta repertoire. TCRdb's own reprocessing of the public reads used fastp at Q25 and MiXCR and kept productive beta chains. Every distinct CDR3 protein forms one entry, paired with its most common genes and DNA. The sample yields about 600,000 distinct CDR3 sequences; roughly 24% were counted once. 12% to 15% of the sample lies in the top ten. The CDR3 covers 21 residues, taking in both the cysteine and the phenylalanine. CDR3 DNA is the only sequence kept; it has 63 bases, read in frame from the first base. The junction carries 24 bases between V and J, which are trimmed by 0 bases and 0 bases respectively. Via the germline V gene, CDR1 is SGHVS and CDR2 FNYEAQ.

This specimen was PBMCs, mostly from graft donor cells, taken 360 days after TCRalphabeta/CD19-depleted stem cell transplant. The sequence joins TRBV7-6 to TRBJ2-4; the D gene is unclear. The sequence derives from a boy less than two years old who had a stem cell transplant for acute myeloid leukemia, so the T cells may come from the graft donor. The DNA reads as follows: TGTGCCAGCAGCTTAGCCCGATCTATCCTCGACACCTTCGTAGCCAAAAACATTCAGTACTTC. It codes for CASSLARSILDTFVAKNIQYF. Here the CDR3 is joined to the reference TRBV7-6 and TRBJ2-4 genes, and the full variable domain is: GAGVSQSPRYKVTKRGQDVALRCDPISGHVSLYWYRQALGQGPEFLTYFNYEAQQDKSGLPNDRFSAERPEGSISTLTIQRTEQRDSAMYRCASSLARSILDTFVAKNIQYFGAGTRLSVL.